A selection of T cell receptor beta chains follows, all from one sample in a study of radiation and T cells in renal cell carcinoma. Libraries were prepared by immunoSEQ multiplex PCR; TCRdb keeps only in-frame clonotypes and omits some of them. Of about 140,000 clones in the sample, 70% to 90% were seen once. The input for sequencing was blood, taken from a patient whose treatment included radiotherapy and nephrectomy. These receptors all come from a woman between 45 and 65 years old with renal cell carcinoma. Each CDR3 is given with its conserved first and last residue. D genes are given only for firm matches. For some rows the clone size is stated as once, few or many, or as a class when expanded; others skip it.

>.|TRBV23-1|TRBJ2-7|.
CASSQTPGARKQYF
TGCGCCAGCAGTCAAACCCCGGGAGCTCGCAAGCAGTACTTC
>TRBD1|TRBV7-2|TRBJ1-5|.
CASSPGQASNQPQHF
TGTGCCAGCAGCCCCGGACAGGCGAGCAATCAGCCCCAGCATTTT
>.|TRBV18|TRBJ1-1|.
CASSLGAALGTEAFF
TGTGCCAGCTCATTAGGGGCGGCCTTGGGCACTGAAGCTTTCTTT
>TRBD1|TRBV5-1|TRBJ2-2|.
CASSLGQGASTGELFF
TGCGCCAGCAGCTTGGGACAGGGGGCCAGCACCGGGGAGCTGTTTTTT
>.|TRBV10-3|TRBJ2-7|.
CAISQTYEQYF
TGTGCCATCAGTCAAACCTACGAGCAGTACTTC
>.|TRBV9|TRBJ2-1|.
CASSGNEQFF
TGTGCCAGCAGTGGGAATGAGCAGTTCTTC
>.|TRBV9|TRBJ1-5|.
CASSLKPGDPSNQPQHF
TGTGCCAGCAGCCTAAAACCGGGGGACCCTAGCAATCAGCCCCAGCATTTT
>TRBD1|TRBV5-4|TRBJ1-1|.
CASSPPRGPAGMNTEAFF
TGTGCCAGCAGCCCTCCAAGGGGGCCAGCTGGTATGAACACTGAAGCTTTCTTT
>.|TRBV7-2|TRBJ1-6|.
CASSLDWGAGSPLHF
TGTGCCAGCAGCTTAGATTGGGGGGCGGGTTCACCCCTCCACTTT
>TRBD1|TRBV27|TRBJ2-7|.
CASSLGTGGIYEQYF
TGTGCCAGCAGTTTGGGGACAGGGGGCATCTACGAGCAGTACTTC
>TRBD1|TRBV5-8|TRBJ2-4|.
CASSFRTGVVNIQYF
TGTGCCAGCAGCTTTAGGACAGGGGTGGTAAACATTCAGTACTTC
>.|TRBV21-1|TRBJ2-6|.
CASSKREQGVKSGANVLTF
TGTGCCAGCAGCAAAAGAGAACAGGGGGTGAAATCTGGGGCCAACGTCCTGACTTTC
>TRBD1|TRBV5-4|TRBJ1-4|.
CASSPLAGGTNEKLFF
TGTGCCAGCAGCCCGCTCGCAGGGGGCACTAATGAAAAACTGTTTTTT
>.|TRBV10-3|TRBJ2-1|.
CAISVEPTNEQFF
TGTGCCATCAGTGTAGAGCCTACCAATGAGCAGTTCTTC
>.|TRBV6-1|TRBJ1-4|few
CASSEGGVKGEKLFF
TGTGCCAGCAGTGAAGGTGGGGTAAAGGGTGAAAAACTGTTTTTT
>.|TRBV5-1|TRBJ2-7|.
CASSSTDSSYEQYF
TGCGCCAGCAGCTCGACCGACAGTTCCTACGAGCAGTACTTC
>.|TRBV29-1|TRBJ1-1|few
CSVVQGWTEAFF
TGCAGCGTCGTCCAGGGTTGGACTGAAGCTTTCTTT
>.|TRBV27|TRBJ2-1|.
CASSLVASSYNEQFF
TGTGCCAGCAGTTTAGTGGCGAGCTCCTACAATGAGCAGTTCTTC
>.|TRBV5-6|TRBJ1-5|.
CASSLRQGFNQPQHF
TGTGCCAGCAGCTTGCGGCAGGGATTCAATCAGCCCCAGCATTTT
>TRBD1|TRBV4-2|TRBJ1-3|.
CASSRTGAGNTIYF
TGTGCCAGCAGTCGGACAGGGGCTGGAAACACCATATATTTT
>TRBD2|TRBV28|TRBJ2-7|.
CASSPGGDYEQYF
TGTGCCAGCAGTCCCGGGGGGGACTACGAGCAGTACTTC
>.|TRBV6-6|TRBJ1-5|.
CASRDGGYNQPQHF
TGTGCCAGCAGGGACGGGGGGTACAATCAGCCCCAGCATTTT
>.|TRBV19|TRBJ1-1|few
CASSIIMNTEAFF
TGTGCCAGTAGTATTATCATGAACACTGAAGCTTTCTTT
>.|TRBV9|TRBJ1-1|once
CASSVRENTEAFF
TGTGCCAGCAGCGTAAGGGAGAACACTGAAGCTTTCTTT
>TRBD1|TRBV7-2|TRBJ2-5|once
CASSLGDRVQETQYF
TGTGCCAGCAGCTTGGGGGACAGGGTCCAAGAGACCCAGTACTTC
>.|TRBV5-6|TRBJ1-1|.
CASSPQINTEAFF
TGTGCCAGCAGCCCGCAGATAAACACTGAAGCTTTCTTT
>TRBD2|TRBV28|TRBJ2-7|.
CASSLFEAGGGTYEQYF
TGTGCCAGCAGTTTATTTGAGGCGGGAGGGGGAACCTACGAGCAGTACTTC
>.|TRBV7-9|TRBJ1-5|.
CASSLGQSVQPQHF
TGTGCCAGCAGCTTAGGACAGTCCGTTCAGCCCCAGCATTTT
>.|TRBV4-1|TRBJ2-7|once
CASHSEGSYEQYF
TGCGCCAGCCACTCGGAGGGCTCCTACGAGCAGTACTTC
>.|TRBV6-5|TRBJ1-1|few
CASSPSDGARTFF
TGTGCCAGCAGCCCCAGCGACGGCGCCCGGACGTTCTTT
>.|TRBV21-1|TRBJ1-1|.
CASSKRVMNTEAFF
TGTGCCAGCAGCAAGAGAGTAATGAACACTGAAGCTTTCTTT
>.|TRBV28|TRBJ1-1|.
CASRTGGGIGTEAFF
TGTGCCAGCAGGACCGGTGGGGGGATAGGCACTGAAGCTTTCTTT
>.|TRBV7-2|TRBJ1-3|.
CASSPQGEGNTIYF
TGTGCCAGCAGCCCCCAGGGCGAGGGAAACACCATATATTTT
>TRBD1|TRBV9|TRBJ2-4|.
CASSSGTGKNIQYF
TGTGCCAGCAGCTCCGGGACAGGCAAAAACATTCAGTACTTC
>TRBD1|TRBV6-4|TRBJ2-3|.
CASSEGQGRTDTQYF
TGTGCCAGCAGTGAGGGACAGGGCCGCACAGATACGCAGTATTTT
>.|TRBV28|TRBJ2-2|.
CASTLGGGTGELFF
TGTGCCAGCACCCTGGGGGGCGGGACCGGGGAGCTGTTTTTT
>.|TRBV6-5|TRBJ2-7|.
CASSYSGVDRYF
TGTGCCAGCAGTTACTCTGGGGTGGATCGGTACTTC
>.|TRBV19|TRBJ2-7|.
CASSPRAGATYEQYF
TGTGCCAGTAGCCCCCGGGCAGGGGCGACCTACGAGCAGTACTTC
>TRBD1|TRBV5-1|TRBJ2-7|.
CASSLSGQGRRRYEQYF
TGCGCCAGCAGCTTGTCGGGACAGGGGCGCAGGAGATACGAGCAGTACTTC